A single sample is the source of the 9 T cell receptor beta chains below, sequenced in a study of T cell responses to AZD1222 COVID-19 vaccine. Assay: immunoSEQ multiplex PCR; the TCRdb copy retains only in-frame clones and omits some. This sample has 150,000 or so clones, with roughly nine tenths found just once. The material sequenced was peripheral blood, taken on day 0 of AZD1222 vaccination. The receptors here all came from an adult in good health.

This chain joins TRBV6-5 and TRBJ1-1; D gene uncertain. Germline V gene lookup returns CDR1 MNHEY and CDR2 SVGAGI. V lost 6 bases and J lost 8, with 10 bases in between. This CDR3 comprises 11 residues. In nucleotides, the CDR3 is TGTGCCAGCAGAGGAGGTCCGGAAGCTTTCTTT. Amino acids: CASRGGPEAFF.

The genes are TRBV6-5 and TRBJ2-7; the D gene is possibly TRBD1 (6 bases). The CDR3 runs 15 residues. Germline CDR1 and CDR2: MNHEY and SVGAGI. The ends were cut back, 6 bases at V and 6 bases at J, with 21 bases in the middle. CDR3 sequence (DNA): TGTGCCAGCAGCAGGCCCAACAGGGCTTTCGGCGAGCAGTACTTC. Its protein product is CASSRPNRAFGEQYF.

This chain joins TRBV24-1 and TRBJ1-2, with no clear D. Germline V gene sequence: CDR1 KGHDR, CDR2 SFDVKD. V gave up 2 bases and J gave up 7 bases, with 16 bases separating them. CDR3 size: 15 residues. DNA for the CDR3: TGTGCCACCAGTGATTCAGGCAGCCTGAGATCTGGCTACACCTTC. Its protein product is CATSDSGSLRSGYTF.

The chain carries TRBV7-9 and TRBJ1-3; D ambiguous. The CDR3 is 15 residues long. Between the trimmed V and J ends, which lost 5 bases and 0 bases, there was a span of 11 bases. The V gene's germline CDR1 is SEHNR and CDR2 FQNEAQ (reference sequence). CDR3 DNA: TGTGCCAGCAGCCCAAATCCCAGCTCTGGAAACACCATATATTTT. Translated, it gives CASSPNPSSGNTIYF.

The rearrangement uses TRBV5-1 and TRBJ1-1; 12 bases align to TRBD1. Germline trimming cut 0 bases from V and 1 base from J; bases unmatched to any gene: 4. This CDR3 comprises 17 residues. Germline CDR1 SGHRS, CDR2 YFSETQ. CDR3 protein: CASSLAGTGGSNTEAFF. Written as DNA, the CDR3 is TGCGCCAGCAGCTTGGCCGGGACAGGGGGCTCGAACACTGAAGCTTTCTTT.

This chain joins TRBV4-3 and TRBJ2-1; D gene ambiguous. V lost 2 bases and J 9 bases, leaving 11 bases between the germline ends. The CDR3 has 13 amino acids. Germline V gives CDR1 LGHNA, CDR2 YSLEER. CDR3 amino acids: CASSQNAWSEQFF. CDR3 in DNA: TGCGCCAGCAGCCAAAATGCCTGGAGTGAGCAGTTCTTC.

The chain uses TRBV20-1 and TRBJ2-7, with a weak D call TRBD1 (6 bases). The germline gives CDR1 DFQATT, CDR2 SNEGSKA (reference sequence). The CDR3 is 20 residues long. Trimming removed 3 bases from V and 4 bases from J, with 34 bases in between. As DNA, the CDR3 is TGCAGTGCTAGTGGTCCTTCTGAAGTCGGGCAGGGGCCCCCCTGGTACGAGCAGTACTTC. Its protein is CSASGPSEVGQGPPWYEQYF.

This clone occurred a few times. In DNA form, the CDR3 reads TGCGCCAGCAGCTTGGGGGGTCCCAACAATCAGCCCCAGCATTTT. Translated: CASSLGGPNNQPQHF. This rearrangement joins TRBV5-1 to TRBJ1-5; D is undetermined. Germline V CDR1 and CDR2: SGHRS, YFSETQ. The length of the CDR3 is 15 residues. The V and J ends lost 0 bases and 3 bases respectively, with 10 bases between them.

CDR3 region: CAISESKDRNNEQFF. CDR3 in DNA: TGTGCCATCAGTGAGTCGAAGGACAGAAACAATGAGCAGTTCTTC. The rearrangement joins TRBV10-3 to TRBJ2-1, with a tentative D call TRBD1 (6 bases). The V end was cut by 0 bases, the J end by 5 bases, with 11 bases between. The CDR3 runs 15 residues. Per the germline V gene, CDR1 is ENHRY and CDR2 is SYGVKD.